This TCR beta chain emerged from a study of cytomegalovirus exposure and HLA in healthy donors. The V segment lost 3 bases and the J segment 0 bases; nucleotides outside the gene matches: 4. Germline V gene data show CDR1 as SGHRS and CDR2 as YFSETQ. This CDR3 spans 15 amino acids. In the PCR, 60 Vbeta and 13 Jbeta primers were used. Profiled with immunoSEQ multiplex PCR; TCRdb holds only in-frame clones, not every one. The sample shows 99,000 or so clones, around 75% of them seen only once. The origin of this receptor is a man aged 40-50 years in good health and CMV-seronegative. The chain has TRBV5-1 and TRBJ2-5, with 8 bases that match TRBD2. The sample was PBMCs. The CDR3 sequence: CASSSVSGDQETQYF. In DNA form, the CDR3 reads TGCGCCAGCAGCTCGGTTAGCGGGGACCAAGAGACCCAGTACTTC. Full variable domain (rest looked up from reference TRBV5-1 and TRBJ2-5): KAGVTQTPRYLIKTRGQQVTLSCSPISGHRSVSWYQQTPGQGLQFLFEYFSETQRNKGNFPGRFSGRQFSNSRSEMNVSTLELGDSALYLCASSSVSGDQETQYFGPGTRLLVL.